This T cell receptor (beta chain) was identified during a study of OX40 agonist ivuxolimab in advanced cancers. Study outcomes and limitations: In CD8+ T cells, expanded clones were on average more numerous than in CD4+.

Sampling of blood occurred at baseline, cycle 4 day 1, and cycle 7 day 1. Comments on this clone: Its antigen is not known.

Sequencing used immunoSEQ multiplex PCR; TCRdb keeps in-frame clones, though not all of them. The profile covers roughly 73,000 clones, with around 88% appearing a single time and 2% to 2.5% taken by the ten largest. Per germline, CDR1 SGHRS and CDR2 YFSETQ. Trimming removed 4 bases from V and 11 bases from J; junction bases left unmatched: 9. CDR3 size: 15 residues. The chain uses TRBV5-1 and TRBJ2-1; 13 bases agree with TRBD2. The sequencing used CD4+ or CD8+ T cells sorted from blood, collected in a trial of the OX40 agonist ivuxolimab. This receptor was obtained from an adult with an advanced solid tumor such as melanoma, head and neck, liver or kidney cancer. The CDR3 reads CASSAGLAGAPKQFF. DNA for the CDR3: TGCGCCAGCAGCGCCGGACTAGCGGGAGCCCCCAAGCAGTTCTTC.